What follows are 28 T cell receptor beta chains derived from one specimen sequenced in a study of cytomegalovirus exposure and HLA in healthy donors. Use of 60 Vbeta and 13 Jbeta primers characterized the PCR. The method was immunoSEQ multiplex PCR; TCRdb's version includes in-frame clones alone and lacks a portion of them. The sample has about 160,000 clones, roughly 72% seen once. The source material was PBMCs. These receptors originate from a man aged 35-49 years in good health and CMV-seronegative.

The rearrangement joins TRBV27 to TRBJ2-3; D call uncertain. Germline assignment: CDR1 MNHEY and CDR2 SMNVEV (reference sequence). CDR3 size: 11 residues. V lost 6 bases and J lost 2, with 3 bases in between. The CDR3 sequence: CASRHTDTQYF. The DNA of the CDR3 is TGTGCCAGCAGACACACAGATACGCAGTATTTT.

This clone was seen more than once but under ten times. This chain links TRBV7-9 with TRBJ2-1; 8 bases align to TRBD2. Germline CDR1 is SEHNR and CDR2 is FQNEAQ (reference sequence). The J segment lost 6 bases and the V segment lost 2 bases, leaving 6 bases of the junction unmatched. This CDR3 is built from 15 residues. CDR3: CASSLTGLGANEQFF. As DNA, the CDR3 is TGTGCCAGCAGCTTAACGGGACTAGGGGCCAATGAGCAGTTCTTC.

V and J are TRBV6-5 and TRBJ1-2, with a weak D call TRBD1 (5 bases). This CDR3 is 11 amino acids long. The germline V and J ends were trimmed by 10 bases and 8 bases, with 14 bases remaining between them. From germline, CDR1 is MNHEY and CDR2 SVGAGI. The CDR3 sequence: CATLTVNGYTF. The DNA for the CDR3 is TGTGCCACCTTGACAGTTAACGGCTACACCTTC.

The chain combines TRBV5-1 with TRBJ2-7, with TRBD1 identical over 11 bases. This CDR3 spans 14 amino acids. From germline, CDR1 is SGHRS and CDR2 YFSETQ. Trimming cost V 4 bases and J 5 bases; bases outside gene matches: 5. CDR3 in amino acids: CASSPWTGGDEQYF. In nucleotides, the CDR3 is TGCGCCAGCAGCCCGTGGACAGGGGGCGACGAGCAGTACTTC.

V is TRBV21-1 and J is TRBJ2-1; the DNA was not compared with TRBD2, the D call given in the table. TRBV21-1 is described as a pseudogene. The CDR3 extends over 15 amino acids. CDR3 sequence (DNA): TGTGCCAGCAGCCTACGGGAGGGCCAAAACAATGAGCAGTTCTTC. Translated: CASSLREGQNNEQFF.

The V call is TRBV10-1, the J call TRBJ2-1, with TRBD2 matching 11 bases. Germline loops: CDR1 WNHNN, CDR2 SYGVQD (reference sequence). This CDR3 contains 14 residues. With 4 bases clipped from V and 7 bases from J, the junction kept 3 bases outside the gene matches. The CDR3: CASSGPSGRNEQFF. The CDR3 DNA follows: TGCGCCAGCAGTGGCCCTAGCGGGAGGAATGAGCAGTTCTTC.

V gene TRBV27 combines with J gene TRBJ2-1; D is perhaps TRBD1 (6 bases). V lost 3 bases to trimming and J lost 0 bases, with 9 bases between them. The CDR3 spans 15 residues. Germline CDR1 reads MNHEY; CDR2 reads SMNVEV (reference sequence). CDR3: CASSFNRDSYNEQFF. The DNA for the CDR3 is TGTGCCAGCAGTTTCAACAGGGACTCCTACAATGAGCAGTTCTTC.

The chain is built from TRBV7-9 and TRBJ2-7, with 7 bases aligning to TRBD1. The V and J ends lost 1 base and 4 bases, in that order; junction bases with no gene match: 7. CDR3 length equals 15 residues. Germline V gene sequence: CDR1 SEHNR, CDR2 FQNEAQ (reference sequence). The CDR3 region has the DNA TGTGCCAGCAGCTTAGGTGAAGGGGGCCTTTACGAGCAGTACTTC. Its translation: CASSLGEGGLYEQYF.

The chain recombines TRBV10-3 with TRBJ2-2, with 8 bases that match TRBD1. Germline assignment: CDR1 ENHRY and CDR2 SYGVKD. V shed 6 bases, J shed 3 bases, and the junction held 9 bases outside the gene matches. This CDR3 has 16 residues. The CDR3 here is CAIRGTGSGHTGELFF. CDR3 in DNA: TGTGCCATCAGGGGGACAGGTTCAGGGCACACCGGGGAGCTGTTTTTT.

This clone was detected once. The rearrangement joins TRBV5-1 to TRBJ2-7; perhaps TRBD2 as D (6 bases). Germline V lookup: CDR1 SGHRS, CDR2 YFSETQ. The CDR3 is 13 amino acids. Deletions cut 0 bases from V and 4 bases from J, with 8 bases between. CDR3 sequence (DNA): TGCGCCAGCAGCTTGGCGGCGGGGTACGAGCAGTACGTC. Translated: CASSLAAGYEQYV.

The chain carries TRBV11-3 and TRBJ2-1; 11 nucleotides align to TRBD2. This CDR3 is 13 amino acids long. Germline CDR1 is SGHNT and CDR2 is YENEEA. Trimming at V came to 8 bases and at J to 4 bases, leaving 1 base not matched to a gene. The CDR3 bases are TGTGCCAGCGGGACTAGCGGATACAATGAGCAGTTCTTC. Its translation: CASGTSGYNEQFF.

V and J are TRBV6-1 and TRBJ2-7; possibly TRBD1 for D (6 bases). The CDR3 has 11 residues. V was clipped by 6 bases and J by 3 bases, with 6 bases between them. Germline-derived CDR1 and CDR2 are MNHNS and SASEGT. CDR3 amino acids: CASRDSYEQYV. The CDR3 DNA reads as TGTGCCAGCAGGGACAGCTACGAGCAGTACGTC.

The V and J genes are TRBV7-6 and TRBJ1-1; TRBD1 matches at 7 bases. Germline CDR1 and CDR2: SGHVS and FNYEAQ. V was pared by 1 base and J by 1 base, with 3 bases of the junction left unmatched. CDR3 length: 15 amino acids. The chain's CDR3 is CASSLGQGGNTEAFF. Written as DNA, the CDR3 is TGTGCCAGCAGCTTAGGGCAGGGGGGGAACACTGAAGCTTTCTTT.

The gene calls are TRBV4-2 and TRBJ2-1; maybe TRBD1 (6 bases). V was pared by 0 bases and J by 4 bases, with 13 bases between. From germline, CDR1 is LGHNA and CDR2 YNFKEQ. The CDR3 has 16 amino acids. This chain's CDR3 is CASSQDGTNLYNEQFF. The CDR3 DNA sequence: TGTGCCAGCAGCCAAGACGGGACAAACCTATACAATGAGCAGTTCTTC.

This clone was detected a few times. The chain links TRBV7-9 to TRBJ1-1, with D perhaps TRBD1 (5 bases). CDR1 and CDR2 (germline): SEHNR, FQNEAQ (reference sequence). The V gene lost 3 bases and the J gene lost 7 bases, with 18 bases spanning the gap. The CDR3 contains 15 residues. CDR3 in DNA: TGTGCCAGCAGCTTCGGGGGAAACGCTGCCGTTGAAGCTTTCTTT. Protein product: CASSFGGNAAVEAFF. Full variable domain (missing parts from reference TRBV7-9 and TRBJ1-1): DTGVSQNPRHKITKRGQNVTFRCDPISEHNRLYWYRQTLGQGPEFLTYFQNEAQLEKSRLLSDRFSAERPKGSFSTLEIQRTEQGDSAMYLCASSFGGNAAVEAFFGQGTRLTVV.

A single count supports this clone. V usage is TRBV7-6 and J usage is TRBJ2-4, with 7 bases fitting TRBD1. The V gene end was trimmed by 5 bases and the J gene end by 3 bases; junction bases not matched to a gene: 13. The CDR3 loop spans 17 amino acids. Germline assignment: CDR1 SGHVS and CDR2 FNYEAQ. The chain's CDR3 is CASSLGQGQWGKNIQYF. The CDR3 DNA reads as TGTGCCAGCAGCCTAGGTCAGGGACAGTGGGGCAAAAACATTCAGTACTTC.

This chain uses TRBV27 with TRBJ2-4, with TRBD1 as a possible D gene (6 bases). Germline CDR1 and CDR2: MNHEY and SMNVEV (reference sequence). The CDR3 covers 15 residues. V lost 5 bases to trimming and J lost 0 bases, with 11 bases between them. The CDR3 loop reads CASSPQGRAKNIQYF. The CDR3 DNA reads TGTGCCAGCAGTCCTCAGGGGAGAGCCAAAAACATTCAGTACTTC.

This clone came up a few times. This sequence joins TRBV2 and TRBJ2-7, with D perhaps TRBD1 (6 bases). CDR3 length: 15 amino acids. V was shortened by 3 bases and J by 3 bases, with 15 bases between the two germline ends. CDR1 and CDR2 from the germline V gene are SNHLY and FYNNEI. The CDR3 loop is CASSEGHRTSYEQYV. The CDR3 nucleotides are TGTGCCAGCAGTGAGGGACACCGAACAAGCTACGAGCAGTACGTC.

The chain recombines TRBV19 with TRBJ1-5, with 7 bases identical to TRBD1. The CDR3 has 16 residues. The V gene's germline CDR1 is LNHDA and CDR2 SQIVND (reference sequence). The ends lost 3 bases at V and 7 bases at J; junction bases unmatched: 12. This CDR3 is CASSIYQGEVRQPQHF. Written as DNA, the CDR3 is TGTGCCAGTAGTATTTATCAGGGGGAGGTTAGGCAGCCCCAGCATTTT. The full variable domain, its missing parts supplied by reference TRBV19 and TRBJ1-5, is DGGITQSPKYLFRKEGQNVTLSCEQNLNHDAMYWYRQDPGQGLRLIYYSQIVNDFQKGDIAEGYSVSREKKESFPLTVTSAQKNPTAFYLCASSIYQGEVRQPQHFGDGTRLSIL.

The V call is TRBV14, the J call TRBJ2-7; the D gene is possibly TRBD2 (5 bases). The CDR3 length is 13 residues. CDR1 is SGHDN, CDR2 FVKESK, per germline. The germline V and J ends were trimmed by 0 bases and 5 bases, with 8 bases remaining between them. In nucleotides, the CDR3 is TGTGCCAGCAGCCAAGATCGAGGGCACGAGCAGTACGTC. Encoded protein: CASSQDRGHEQYV.

This clone was detected a few times. V usage is TRBV7-2 and J usage is TRBJ2-3, with 12 nucleotides matching TRBD1. V was pared by 8 bases and J by 6 bases, with 6 bases of the junction left unmatched. This CDR3 contains 14 residues. Germline V lookup: CDR1 SGHTA, CDR2 FQGNSA. CDR3 loop: CASCGTGGLDTQYF. CDR3 DNA: TGTGCCAGCTGTGGGACAGGGGGCCTGGATACGCAGTATTTT.

The V gene is TRBV5-6, the J gene TRBJ1-2; D may be TRBD1 (5 bases). Germline assignment: CDR1 SGHDT and CDR2 YYEEEE. Trimming cost V 0 bases and J 8 bases, with 17 bases left between them. The CDR3 has 15 residues. The CDR3 region is CASSLEGLIVGGYTF. For the CDR3, the DNA is TGTGCCAGCAGCTTGGAGGGGCTTATTGTAGGAGGCTACACCTTC.

V gene TRBV5-6 combines with J gene TRBJ1-6; TRBD1 aligns across 7 bases. With V trimmed by 0 bases and J by 10 bases, 10 bases remained unmatched. The CDR3 contains 16 residues. CDR1 is SGHDT, CDR2 YYEEEE, per germline. The CDR3: CASSLDRGFQYSPLHF. The CDR3 DNA reads as TGTGCCAGCAGCTTGGACAGGGGATTCCAATACTCACCCCTCCACTTT.

Here the CDR3 DNA reads TGTGCCAGCAGCTCCTCAGGGGCTCCCTACGAGCAGTACGTC. The encoded protein is CASSSSGAPYEQYV. The chain couples TRBV7-9 to TRBJ2-7, with D possibly being TRBD1 (6 bases). This CDR3 region has 14 residues. Trimming took off 4 bases at V and 2 bases at J, with 12 bases between the two ends. Looked up from germline, CDR1 is SEHNR and CDR2 is FQNEAQ (reference sequence).

The CDR3: CSVVAGVETQYF. For the CDR3, the DNA is TGCAGCGTTGTGGCGGGAGTAGAGACCCAGTACTTC. The chain uses TRBV29-1 and TRBJ2-5, with TRBD2 matching over 7 bases. CDR3 length equals 12 residues. Germline values: CDR1 SQVTM, CDR2 ANQGSEA. The ends lost 4 bases at V and 4 bases at J; junction bases unmatched: 3.

The chain has TRBV27 and TRBJ2-3, with unresolved D. The germline gives CDR1 MNHEY, CDR2 SMNVEV (reference sequence). There are 13 residues in the CDR3. Between the trimmed V and J ends, which lost 3 bases and 1 base, there was a span of 5 bases. The CDR3, as DNA: TGTGCCAGCAGTTTCCAGGGCACAGATACGCAGTATTTT. It yields the protein CASSFQGTDTQYF.

The V gene is TRBV2, the J gene TRBJ2-1, with 10 positions matching TRBD2. This CDR3 has 14 residues. The germline gives CDR1 SNHLY, CDR2 FYNNEI. Trimming at V came to 7 bases and at J to 5 bases, leaving 5 bases not matched to a gene. The CDR3 nucleotides read TGTGCCAGCACCCTAGCGGGAGTAGACAATGAGCAGTTCTTC. Residues: CASTLAGVDNEQFF.

This rearrangement joins TRBV28 to TRBJ2-1; a weak D match, TRBD2 (5 bases). This CDR3 contains 17 residues. Germline CDR1 MDHEN, CDR2 SYDVKM. Trimming removed 2 bases at V and 8 bases at J, with 22 bases between. CDR3 sequence: CASSLSFLDLGRDEQFF. In DNA, the CDR3 is TGTGCCAGCAGTTTAAGCTTCTTGGACCTAGGGAGAGATGAGCAGTTCTTC.